The 30 T cell receptor beta chains below all came from one sample that was sequenced in a study of cytomegalovirus exposure and HLA in healthy donors. PCR amplification relied on 60 Vbeta primers (plus 13 Jbeta primers). The assay was immunoSEQ multiplex PCR, and TCRdb's table has in-frame clones only and misses some. In the table there are some 130,000 clones, around four fifths of which are singletons. Sequenced: PBMCs. These receptors all come from a man aged 30 to 39 in good health.

V usage is TRBV6-5 and J usage is TRBJ1-1; 7 bases are shared with TRBD1. The CDR3 length is 14 residues. CDR1 is MNHEY, CDR2 SVGAGI, per germline. V trimming: 6 bases; J trimming: 4 bases; junction bases outside the gene matches: 8. DNA for the CDR3: TGTGCCAGCAGACGGACAGGCGGTGGCACTGAAGCTTTCTTT. Protein sequence: CASRRTGGGTEAFF.

This clone was seen only a few times. This sequence joins TRBV7-9 and TRBJ2-3, with 11 positions matching TRBD2. V gave up 5 bases and J gave up 6 bases; unmatched junction bases: 16. There are 18 residues in the CDR3. CDR1 SEHNR and CDR2 FQNEAQ come from the germline V gene (reference sequence). CDR3 in DNA: TGTGCCAGCAGCCGAAAGGGGGAACTAGCGGGAGTAGTGGATACGCAGTATTTT. It yields the protein CASSRKGELAGVVDTQYF.

The V and J genes are TRBV15 and TRBJ2-5; D remains unclear. The DNA end favors TRBJ2-7, so the J call may be wrong. Germline V gives CDR1 LNHNV, CDR2 YYDKDF (reference sequence). This CDR3 region has 13 residues. CDR3 region: CATSRDSPYEQYF. CDR3 DNA: TGTGCCACCAGCAGAGATAGCCCCTACGAGCAGTACTTC.

The rearrangement uses TRBV4-1 and TRBJ1-2; tentatively, D is TRBD1 (5 bases). Trimming left V 2 bases short and J 8 bases short, with 12 bases between. Germline CDR1 MGHRA, CDR2 YSYEKL. The CDR3 runs 13 residues. The chain's CDR3 is CASSQLDSGGYTF. The CDR3 nucleotides are TGCGCCAGCAGCCAACTCGATTCAGGGGGCTACACCTTC.

J is TRBJ2-7 and V is TRBV28; tentative D call: TRBD2 (6 bases). V was pared by 1 base and J by 1 base, with 14 bases between. CDR3 length: 16 amino acids. From germline, CDR1 is MDHEN and CDR2 SYDVKM. CDR3 bases: TGTGCCAGCAGTTTATCGTCGGGACTGATGTCCTACGAGCAGTACTTC. This gives the protein CASSLSSGLMSYEQYF. Full variable domain (remainder filled in from reference TRBV28 and TRBJ2-7): DVKVTQSSRYLVKRTGEKVFLECVQDMDHENMFWYRQDPGLGLRLIYFSYDVKMKEKGDIPEGYSVSREKKERFSLILESASTNQTSMYLCASSLSSGLMSYEQYFGPGTRLTVT.

The chain couples TRBV19 to TRBJ2-3; TRBD1 matches at 8 bases. This CDR3 has 18 residues. The V gene's germline CDR1 is LNHDA and CDR2 SQIVND (reference sequence). The junction had 16 bases not matched to a gene; V was cut back by 8 bases and J by 0 bases. CDR3 amino acids: CASSRQGRTGSSTDTQYF. The DNA for the CDR3 is TGTGCCAGTTCTCGACAGGGGCGGACAGGATCTAGCACAGATACGCAGTATTTT.

The V gene is TRBV19, the J gene TRBJ2-5, with 7 positions matching TRBD1. The ends lost 1 base at V and 4 bases at J; junction bases unmatched: 9. The CDR3 covers 16 residues. The V gene's germline CDR1 is LNHDA and CDR2 SQIVND (reference sequence). The CDR3 here is CASSIGRQGNGETQYF. The CDR3 region has the DNA TGTGCCAGTAGTATAGGCCGACAGGGAAATGGAGAGACCCAGTACTTC. The full variable domain, its missing parts supplied by reference TRBV19 and TRBJ2-5, is DGGITQSPKYLFRKEGQNVTLSCEQNLNHDAMYWYRQDPGQGLRLIYYSQIVNDFQKGDIAEGYSVSREKKESFPLTVTSAQKNPTAFYLCASSIGRQGNGETQYFGPGTRLLVL.

The chain employs TRBV13 and TRBJ1-5; a possible D gene is TRBD1 (5 bases). Germline CDR1 is PRHDT and CDR2 is FYEKMQ (reference sequence). The germline V and J ends were trimmed by 5 bases and 10 bases, with 12 bases remaining between them. This CDR3 is built from 12 residues. Written as DNA, the CDR3 is TGTGCCAGCAGCAACCTCGGGGGACCCCAGCATTTT. Protein sequence: CASSNLGGPQHF.

The chain carries TRBV10-1 and TRBJ2-7, with TRBD1 as a possible D gene (6 bases). Germline lookup yields CDR1 WNHNN and CDR2 SYGVQD (reference sequence). Trimming removed 6 bases at V and 2 bases at J, with 11 bases between. The CDR3 loop spans 13 amino acids. The CDR3 DNA follows: TGCGCCAGCAGCCCGGGACATACCTACGAGCAGTACTTC. Translation gives CASSPGHTYEQYF.

This clone has a single count. The chain has TRBV19 and TRBJ1-4, with D maybe TRBD1 (6 bases). Trimming removed 5 bases at V and 3 bases at J, with 10 bases between. The CDR3 spans 14 residues. Per germline, CDR1 LNHDA and CDR2 SQIVND (reference sequence). The chain's CDR3 is CASSQGFANEKLFF. As DNA, the CDR3 is TGTGCCAGTAGTCAGGGGTTTGCTAATGAAAAACTGTTTTTT.

This chain links TRBV4-3 with TRBJ1-1, with D unclear. The CDR3 totals 17 residues. Between the trimmed V and J ends, which lost 0 bases and 11 bases, there was a span of 25 bases. The V gene's germline CDR1 is LGHNA and CDR2 YSLEER. The CDR3 region is CASSQDSPLGGNPKAFF. In DNA, the CDR3 is TGCGCCAGCAGCCAAGATTCCCCTCTGGGCGGGAATCCGAAGGCTTTCTTT.

The sample holds one count of this clone. The V and J genes are TRBV11-1 and TRBJ2-7, with 13 bases that match TRBD2. Trimming took 4 bases from V and 4 from J; bases not matched to a gene: 7. CDR3 length: 16 amino acids. CDR1 is SGHAT, CDR2 FQDESV, per germline (reference sequence). The CDR3 bases are TGTGCCAGCAGCTATGGGGCGACTAGCGGGAGGTACGAGCAGTACTTC. This codes for CASSYGATSGRYEQYF.

The CDR3 region has the DNA TGTGCCAGCAGTGCCCCCCAGGGGCCAAACCTGAGGGCTAATGAGCAGTTCTTC. Translated, it gives CASSAPQGPNLRANEQFF. The gene calls are TRBV7-9 and TRBJ2-1, with a possible D match to TRBD1 (6 bases). This CDR3 has 18 amino acids. Per germline, CDR1 SEHNR and CDR2 FQNEAQ (reference sequence). V lost 6 bases and J lost 7, with 28 bases in between.

This clone was observed once. Here the CDR3 DNA reads TGTGCCAGTAGTACGAGAGCGGTCCAAGAGACCCAGTACTTC. Protein: CASSTRAVQETQYF. The chain uses TRBV19 and TRBJ2-5, with a weak D call TRBD2 (5 bases). The V and J ends lost 4 bases and 1 base respectively, with 10 bases between them. Germline lookup yields CDR1 LNHDA and CDR2 SQIVND (reference sequence). CDR3 length: 14 residues.

The chain links TRBV4-1 to TRBJ1-4; perhaps TRBD1 as D (5 bases). The CDR3 loop spans 15 amino acids. Germline V gene data show CDR1 as MGHRA and CDR2 as YSYEKL. The ends were cut back, 3 bases at V and 8 bases at J, with 16 bases in the middle. CDR3 sequence reads: CASSQVGHKNEKLFF. CDR3 bases: TGCGCCAGCAGCCAGGTCGGACATAAGAACGAAAAACTGTTTTTT.

Only one count was recorded for this clone. The rearrangement uses TRBV5-8 and TRBJ2-3; D is perhaps TRBD2 (6 bases). Trimming pared 7 bases from V and 4 bases from J, leaving 19 bases between. The length of the CDR3 is 15 residues. The V gene's germline CDR1 is SGHTS and CDR2 YDEGEE. CDR3 bases: TGTGCCAGCCGGGGCTGGGGGGATCCCTCAGATACGCAGTATTTT. Translating gives CASRGWGDPSDTQYF.

V usage is TRBV5-1 and J usage is TRBJ2-7; possibly TRBD2 for D (6 bases). Trimming removed 4 bases at V and 3 bases at J, with 20 bases between. Looked up from germline, CDR1 is SGHRS and CDR2 is YFSETQ. The CDR3 extends over 16 amino acids. CDR3 nucleotides: TGCGCCAGCAGCCACGCAGGGTGGGGAGGTGGCTACGAGCAGTACTTC. Residues: CASSHAGWGGGYEQYF.

This clone came up once. J is TRBJ1-1 and V is TRBV6-6; 7 nucleotides align to TRBD1. Germline CDR1 is MNHNY and CDR2 is SVGAGI (reference sequence). V shed 2 bases and J 6 bases; nucleotides not matched to a gene: 9. This CDR3 is built from 15 residues. The CDR3 is CASSYTQHRGAEAFF. Here the CDR3 DNA reads TGTGCCAGCAGTTACACCCAGCACAGGGGCGCTGAAGCTTTCTTT.

V gene TRBV27 combines with J gene TRBJ1-1; 7 bases match TRBD1. V trimming: 1 base; J trimming: 5 bases; junction bases outside the gene matches: 4. Germline V gives CDR1 MNHEY, CDR2 SMNVEV (reference sequence). CDR3 length: 14 residues. CDR3 DNA sequence: TGTGCCAGCAGTTTATATACAGGGGATACTGAAGCTTTCTTT. Its protein product is CASSLYTGDTEAFF.

This clone was seen a few times. This chain connects TRBV6-6 to TRBJ2-7, with D possibly TRBD2 on 6 matching bases. The germline V and J ends were trimmed by 2 bases and 2 bases, with 13 bases remaining between them. Germline V gene lookup returns CDR1 MNHNY and CDR2 SVGAGI (reference sequence). This CDR3 is 15 amino acids long. The CDR3 spells CASSYLGTGAYEQYF. The DNA of the CDR3 is TGTGCCAGCAGTTACCTCGGGACGGGAGCCTACGAGCAGTACTTC.

This chain links TRBV2 with TRBJ2-2; D might be TRBD2 (6 bases). This CDR3 contains 15 residues. With 6 bases removed from V and 4 bases from J, the gap between germline ends came to 15 bases. Per the germline V gene, CDR1 is SNHLY and CDR2 is FYNNEI. Here the CDR3 reads CASRSSGARTGELFF. The CDR3, as DNA: TGTGCCAGCAGAAGTTCGGGAGCCCGCACCGGGGAGCTGTTTTTT.

This chain links TRBV11-2 with TRBJ2-5; D remains unclear. CDR1 is SGHAT, CDR2 FQNNGV, per germline. The germline V and J ends were trimmed by 5 bases and 4 bases, with 11 bases remaining between them. The length of the CDR3 is 13 residues. CDR3 sequence (DNA): TGTGCCAGCAGCATCGTAAATGTAGAGACCCAGTACTTC. Amino acid sequence: CASSIVNVETQYF.

The chain's CDR3 is CASSLDAGGRGELFF. CDR3 nucleotide sequence: TGCGCCAGCAGCTTGGATGCGGGAGGTCGGGGGGAGCTGTTTTTT. The chain couples TRBV5-1 to TRBJ2-2; TRBD2 aligns across 8 bases. Per germline, CDR1 SGHRS and CDR2 YFSETQ. The V and J ends lost 0 bases and 8 bases, in that order; junction bases with no gene match: 6. The length of the CDR3 is 15 residues.

The chain has TRBV6-1 and TRBJ2-5; 11 nucleotides match TRBD2. The junction had 10 bases not matched to a gene; V was cut back by 2 bases and J by 5 bases. CDR1 MNHNS and CDR2 SASEGT come from the germline V gene. There are 17 residues in the CDR3. The CDR3 reads CASSESILAGVVETQYF. CDR3 DNA: TGTGCCAGCAGTGAAAGTATACTAGCGGGAGTGGTGGAGACCCAGTACTTC.

This clone has more than one count but fewer than ten. The chain has TRBV9 and TRBJ1-1; D unclear. Trimming stripped 3 bases from V and 0 bases from J, with 12 bases between. The germline V gene encodes CDR1 SGDLS and CDR2 YYNGEE. The CDR3 runs to 15 residues. CDR3 sequence: CASSEQPGMNTEAFF. DNA for the CDR3: TGTGCCAGCAGCGAACAACCGGGGATGAACACTGAAGCTTTCTTT.

The chain links TRBV5-8 to TRBJ2-7; 10 bases agree with TRBD1. This CDR3 spans 15 amino acids. The germline V gene encodes CDR1 SGHTS and CDR2 YDEGEE. V dropped 2 bases and J dropped 5; count of bases not matched to a gene: 7. CDR3 sequence (DNA): TGTGCCAGCAGCTTCTCGGGACAGGGGCTTAACGAGCAGTACTTC. Translating gives CASSFSGQGLNEQYF.

V is TRBV28 and J is TRBJ1-1; 8 bases line up with TRBD1. Germline V lookup: CDR1 MDHEN, CDR2 SYDVKM. CDR3 length equals 18 residues. Germline trimming cut 3 bases from V and 5 bases from J; bases unmatched to any gene: 17. The CDR3 here is CASSLWGTGPRFGTEAFF. In DNA form, the CDR3 reads TGTGCCAGCAGTTTGTGGGGGACAGGACCCAGATTTGGGACTGAAGCTTTCTTT.

The chain carries TRBV25-1 and TRBJ2-2; TRBD2 agrees at 8 bases. V lost 2 bases and J lost 1; bases outside the gene matches: 6. There are 17 residues in the CDR3. Germline loops: CDR1 MGHDK, CDR2 SYGVNS. DNA for the CDR3: TGTGCCAGCAGTGAAGGGGCGGGAGGCTGGAACACCGGGGAGCTGTTTTTT. It translates to CASSEGAGGWNTGELFF.

Points on this clone: One junction end does not reproduce the germline sequence, and a read error may be involved. The chain links TRBV7-9 to TRBJ2-7; D not certain. CDR3 length equals 12 residues. Germline V lookup: CDR1 SEHNR, CDR2 FQNEAQ (reference sequence). CDR3 in amino acids: CSSSREAYEQYF. The DNA of the CDR3 is TGTTCCAGCAGCCGAGAGGCTTACGAGCAGTACTTC.

The rearrangement joins TRBV28 to TRBJ2-3; the D gene is possibly TRBD1 (5 bases). The germline V and J ends were trimmed by 6 bases and 0 bases, with 10 bases remaining between them. The CDR3 totals 14 residues. Germline V gene sequence: CDR1 MDHEN, CDR2 SYDVKM. The CDR3 bases are TGTGCCAGCAGCAGGGCAGGGAGCACAGATACGCAGTATTTT. It yields the protein CASSRAGSTDTQYF.